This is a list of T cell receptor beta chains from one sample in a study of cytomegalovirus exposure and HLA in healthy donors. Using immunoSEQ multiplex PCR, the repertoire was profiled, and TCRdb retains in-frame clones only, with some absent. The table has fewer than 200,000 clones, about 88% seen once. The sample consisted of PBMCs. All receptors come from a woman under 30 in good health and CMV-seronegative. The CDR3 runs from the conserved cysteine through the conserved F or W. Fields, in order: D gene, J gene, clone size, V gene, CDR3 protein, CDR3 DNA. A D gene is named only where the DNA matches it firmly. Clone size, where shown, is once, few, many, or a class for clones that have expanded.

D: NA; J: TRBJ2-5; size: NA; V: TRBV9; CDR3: CASSVVAEETQYF; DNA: TGTGCCAGCAGCGTAGTGGCAGAAGAGACCCAGTACTTC
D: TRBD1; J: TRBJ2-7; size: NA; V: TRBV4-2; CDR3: CASSQGIRDRASNEQYF; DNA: TGTGCCAGCTCGCAAGGTATAAGGGACAGGGCCTCAAACGAGCAGTACTTC
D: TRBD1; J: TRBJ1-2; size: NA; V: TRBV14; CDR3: CASSHYRGRGYGYTF; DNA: TGTGCCAGCAGCCACTACAGGGGGCGCGGATATGGCTACACCTTC
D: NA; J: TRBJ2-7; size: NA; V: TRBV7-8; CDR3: CASSPSTGFSLYEQYF; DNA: TGTGCCAGCAGCCCCTCGACAGGTTTTTCTCTGTACGAGCAGTACTTC
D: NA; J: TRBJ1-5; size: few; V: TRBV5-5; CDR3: CASSREPLNQPQHF; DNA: TGTGCCAGCAGTCGAGAACCCTTAAATCAGCCCCAGCATTTT
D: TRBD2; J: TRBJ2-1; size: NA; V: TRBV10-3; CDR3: CAISESGLAGGSYNEQFF; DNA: TGTGCCATCAGTGAGTCAGGACTAGCGGGGGGGTCCTACAATGAGCAGTTCTTC
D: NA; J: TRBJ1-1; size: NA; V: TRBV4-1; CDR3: CASSQDHMNTEAFF; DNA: TGCGCCAGCAGCCAAGATCACATGAACACTGAAGCTTTCTTT
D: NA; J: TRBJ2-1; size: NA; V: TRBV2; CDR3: CASSELLGPNNEQFF; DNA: TGTGCCAGCAGTGAGTTGTTGGGCCCGAACAATGAGCAGTTCTTC
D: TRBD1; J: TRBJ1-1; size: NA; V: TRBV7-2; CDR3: CASSPISWDRRNTEAFF; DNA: TGTGCCAGCAGCCCCATTTCATGGGACAGACGGAACACTGAAGCTTTCTTT
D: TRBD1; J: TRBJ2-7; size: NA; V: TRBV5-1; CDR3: CASSRTQGASYEQYF; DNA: TGCGCCAGCAGCCGAACTCAGGGGGCATCCTACGAGCAGTACTTC
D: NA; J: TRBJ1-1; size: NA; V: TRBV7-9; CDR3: CASSLGSGGEAFF; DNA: TGTGCCAGCAGCTTAGGGTCTGGTGGCGAAGCTTTCTTT
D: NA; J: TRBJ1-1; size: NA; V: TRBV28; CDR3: CASSPQVSNTEAFF; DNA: TGTGCCAGCAGTCCACAGGTTTCGAACACTGAAGCTTTCTTT
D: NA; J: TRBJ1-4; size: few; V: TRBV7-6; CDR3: CASSRTGSRDEKLFF; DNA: TGTGCCAGCAGCCGCACAGGGTCCCGAGATGAAAAACTGTTTTTT
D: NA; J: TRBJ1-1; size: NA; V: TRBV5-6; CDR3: CASSLEPLGVDTEAFF; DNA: TGTGCCAGCAGCTTGGAGCCCCTAGGGGTAGACACTGAAGCTTTCTTT
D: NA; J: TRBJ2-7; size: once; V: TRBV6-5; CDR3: CASTLTGGGRYEQYF; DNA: TGTGCCAGCACCCTAACAGGGGGGGGAAGGTACGAGCAGTACTTC
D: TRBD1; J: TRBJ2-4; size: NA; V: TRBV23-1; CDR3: CASRPGTGGNIQYF; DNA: TGCGCCAGCAGGCCCGGGACAGGGGGAAACATTCAGTACTTC
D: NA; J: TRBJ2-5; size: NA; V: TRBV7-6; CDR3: CASSGPKETQYF; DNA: TGTGCCAGCAGCGGTCCTAAAGAGACCCAGTACTTC
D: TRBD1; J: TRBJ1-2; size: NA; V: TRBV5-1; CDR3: CASSLRQGNYGYTF; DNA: TGCGCCAGCAGCTTGCGACAGGGGAACTATGGCTACACCTTC
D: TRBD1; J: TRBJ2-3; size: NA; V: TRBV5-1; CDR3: CASSYTGGTDTQYF; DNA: TGCGCCAGCAGCTATACAGGGGGAACAGATACGCAGTATTTT
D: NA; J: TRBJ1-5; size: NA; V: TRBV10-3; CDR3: CAISGGPLSKRPQHF; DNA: TGTGCCATCAGTGGGGGGCCCTTAAGCAAGCGGCCCCAGCATTTT
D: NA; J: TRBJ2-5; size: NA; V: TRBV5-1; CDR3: CASSWVPGREAWGETQYF; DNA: TGCGCCAGCAGCTGGGTGCCGGGAAGAGAGGCTTGGGGAGAGACCCAGTACTTC
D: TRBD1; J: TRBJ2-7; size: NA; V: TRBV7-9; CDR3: CASSVQGADYEQYF; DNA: TGTGCCAGCAGCGTACAGGGGGCTGACTACGAGCAGTACTTC
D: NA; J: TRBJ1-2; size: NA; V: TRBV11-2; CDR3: CASSHSDYGYTF; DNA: TGTGCCAGCAGCCACTCGGACTATGGCTACACCTTC
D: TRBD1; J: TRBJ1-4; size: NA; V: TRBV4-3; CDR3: CASSQDRGPGTGPLDEKLFF; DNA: TGCGCCAGCAGCCAAGATCGGGGACCCGGGACAGGGCCCTTGGATGAAAAACTGTTTTTT
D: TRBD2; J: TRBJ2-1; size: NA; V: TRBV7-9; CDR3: CASSSKLGLAEDNEQFF; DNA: TGTGCCAGCAGCTCAAAGTTGGGACTAGCGGAGGACAATGAGCAGTTCTTC
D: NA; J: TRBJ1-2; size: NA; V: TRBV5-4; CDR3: CASSLGPGRWMGYGYTF; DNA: TGTGCCAGCAGCTTGGGGCCGGGTCGCTGGATGGGCTATGGCTACACCTTC